This entry lists 23 T cell receptor beta chains sequenced from one sample in a study of blood T cell repertoires in COVID-19. Only in-frame clones appear in the TCRdb table, and some are missing; sequencing was by immunoSEQ multiplex PCR. The table records roughly 180,000 clones, about 80% of them present only once. The sequencing input was peripheral blood. The receptor source for this set is a woman aged 50 to 60 with active or convalescent COVID-19.

The chain joins TRBV9 to TRBJ1-2; D unclear. V shed 1 base and J shed 1 base, with 8 bases lying between them. The CDR3 has 14 residues. Germline-derived CDR1 and CDR2 are SGDLS and YYNGEE. The CDR3 sequence is CASSVLGDNYGYTF. In DNA, the CDR3 is TGTGCCAGCAGCGTACTGGGAGATAACTATGGCTACACCTTC.

This clone showed up just once. This chain joins TRBV5-6 and TRBJ1-3; D might be TRBD1 (5 bases). V was pared by 3 bases and J by 1 base, with 20 bases between. In germline, CDR1 is SGHDT, CDR2 YYEEEE. This CDR3 region has 18 residues. The DNA of the CDR3 is TGTGCCAGCAGCTGGAAGGGCGATGTTGGGGCTTCTGGAAACACCATATATTTT. Encoded protein: CASSWKGDVGASGNTIYF.

As regards this clone: The sample contains more than one DNA sequence encoding this CDR3. This chain joins TRBV30 and TRBJ1-5; a possible D gene is TRBD1 (6 bases). V was trimmed by 0 bases and J by 5 bases, leaving 8 bases between them. The CDR3 spans 13 residues. Germline loops: CDR1 GTSNPN, CDR2 SVGIG (reference sequence). The CDR3 DNA reads TGTGCCTGGAGTGTCAGGGGCGATCAGCCCCAGCATTTT. Residues: CAWSVRGDQPQHF.

The V and J genes are TRBV5-1 and TRBJ1-1; the D is unclear. The CDR3 is made up of 17 amino acids. The V and J ends lost 4 bases and 0 bases respectively, with 19 bases between them. Per the germline V gene, CDR1 is SGHRS and CDR2 is YFSETQ. The CDR3 protein is CASSPTREKRMNTEAFF. The DNA for the CDR3 is TGCGCCAGCAGCCCCACGCGGGAGAAGCGGATGAACACTGAAGCTTTCTTT.

This sequence joins TRBV27 and TRBJ2-7; TRBD1 matches 9 bases. V lost 2 bases, J lost 4 bases, and 9 bases stayed unmatched. The CDR3 consists of 16 residues. The germline CDR1 and CDR2 sequences are MNHEY and SMNVEV (reference sequence). The CDR3 loop is CASSLNRGQFVYEQYF. The CDR3 nucleotides are TGTGCCAGCAGTTTAAACAGGGGGCAGTTTGTGTACGAGCAGTACTTC.

This clone was recorded only once. This rearrangement joins TRBV6-2 or TRBV6-3 to TRBJ1-4; D is undetermined. Trimming took off 5 bases at V and 0 bases at J, with 7 bases between the two ends. The CDR3 has 14 residues. Germline CDR1 reads MNHEY; CDR2 reads SVGEGT. DNA of the CDR3: TGTGCCAGCAGTCCGGGAACAACTAATGAAAAACTGTTTTTT. Translated: CASSPGTTNEKLFF.

This sequence joins TRBV5-6 and TRBJ1-2; possible D gene TRBD1, 6 bases. V lost 0 bases and J lost 4, with 10 bases in between. CDR3 length: 14 residues. Germline V gene lookup returns CDR1 SGHDT and CDR2 YYEEEE. The CDR3 loop reads CASSLAQGSYGYTF. The CDR3 DNA reads TGTGCCAGCAGCTTGGCCCAGGGGTCCTATGGCTACACCTTC.

This chain links TRBV7-9 with TRBJ2-5; 10 nucleotides match TRBD2. The trim removed 4 bases at V and 3 bases at J, leaving 14 bases unmatched. The germline CDR1 and CDR2 sequences are SEHNR and FQNEAQ (reference sequence). CDR3 size: 18 residues. The CDR3 reads CASSSGGIASGGKETQYF. The CDR3 DNA follows: TGTGCCAGCAGCTCAGGTGGTATTGCTAGCGGGGGAAAAGAGACCCAGTACTTC. The variable domain in full, with the rest retrieved from reference TRBV7-9 and TRBJ2-5, is DTGVSQNPRHKITKRGQNVTFRCDPISEHNRLYWYRQTLGQGPEFLTYFQNEAQLEKSRLLSDRFSAERPKGSFSTLEIQRTEQGDSAMYLCASSSGGIASGGKETQYFGPGTRLLVL.

This clone appeared a few times. This sequence joins TRBV5-1 and TRBJ2-3; unclear D gene. The CDR3 runs to 14 residues. V was clipped by 5 bases and J by 0 bases, with 10 bases between them. Germline CDR1 is SGHRS and CDR2 is YFSETQ. The CDR3 region has the DNA TGCGCCAGCAGAACGGAGATAAGCACAGATACGCAGTATTTT. The encoded protein is CASRTEISTDTQYF.

The CDR3 is CAWSQQGDYGYTF. Written as DNA, the CDR3 is TGTGCCTGGAGCCAACAGGGGGACTATGGCTACACCTTC. This chain links TRBV30 with TRBJ1-2; 8 bases are shared with TRBD1. The CDR3 covers 13 residues. Germline CDR1 and CDR2: GTSNPN and SVGIG (reference sequence). J gave up 3 bases and V 3 bases, and 3 bases lay outside the gene matches.

The rearrangement joins TRBV19 to TRBJ1-5, with 7 bases that match TRBD1. The CDR3 spans 17 residues. The germline V gene encodes CDR1 LNHDA and CDR2 SQIVND (reference sequence). The V gene end was trimmed by 7 bases and the J gene end by 1 base; junction bases not matched to a gene: 13. This chain's CDR3 is CASTLGQSPRSNQPQHF. CDR3 nucleotide sequence: TGTGCCAGTACCCTGGGACAGTCCCCAAGGAGCAATCAGCCCCAGCATTTT.

CDR3 loop: CASSSRRGGRDTQYF. As DNA, the CDR3 is TGCGCCAGCAGCTCCCGCCGCGGAGGTCGGGATACGCAGTATTTT. The chain joins TRBV5-1 to TRBJ2-3; D is perhaps TRBD2 (5 bases). The germline gives CDR1 SGHRS, CDR2 YFSETQ. This CDR3 region has 15 residues. V lost 3 bases to trimming and J lost 6 bases, with 17 bases between them.

This clone was detected ten times or more. The same CDR3 is also encoded by other DNA sequences in this sample. The chain uses TRBV7-3 and TRBJ2-5; D gene unclear. Trimming stripped 5 bases from V and 2 bases from J, with 9 bases between. Germline V gene lookup returns CDR1 SGHTA and CDR2 FQGTGA. The CDR3 runs 13 residues. As DNA, the CDR3 is TGTGCCAGCAGCCCCGGGTTACAAGAGACCCAGTACTTC. This sequence encodes CASSPGLQETQYF.

This clone occurred a few times. The chain combines TRBV28 with TRBJ2-7; D uncertain. Germline lookup yields CDR1 MDHEN and CDR2 SYDVKM. V lost 10 bases and J 10 bases, leaving 17 bases between the germline ends. This CDR3 has 11 residues. The CDR3 nucleotides are TGTGCCACCCAATATATGAGTGAACAGTACTTC. Protein product: CATQYMSEQYF.

The chain is built from TRBV2 and TRBJ1-4, with TRBD1 matching 11 bases. From germline, CDR1 is SNHLY and CDR2 FYNNEI. The CDR3 consists of 14 residues. V lost 6 bases and J lost 8; bases outside the gene matches: 5. CDR3 coding DNA: TGTGCCAGCAGAGAGGACAGGGGGCGCGAAAAACTGTTTTTT. Its protein is CASREDRGREKLFF. Full variable domain (outside the CDR3, taken from reference TRBV2 and TRBJ1-4): EPEVTQTPSHQVTQMGQEVILRCVPISNHLYFYWYRQILGQKVEFLVSFYNNEISEKSEIFDDQFSVERPDGSNFTLKIRSTKLEDSAMYFCASREDRGREKLFFGSGTQLSVL.

The chain employs TRBV20-1 and TRBJ2-1; 12 nucleotides line up with TRBD2. The CDR3 runs 15 residues. V dropped 3 bases and J dropped 4; count of bases not matched to a gene: 4. The germline V gene has CDR1 DFQATT and CDR2 SNEGSKA (reference sequence). CDR3 protein: CSASRTSGDYNEQFF. The CDR3 DNA reads as TGCAGTGCTAGTCGGACTAGCGGGGATTACAATGAGCAGTTCTTC.

The gene calls are TRBV19 and TRBJ1-1, with TRBD1 identical over 7 bases. Germline CDR1 LNHDA, CDR2 SQIVND (reference sequence). The V segment lost 6 bases and the J segment 3 bases; nucleotides outside the gene matches: 10. The CDR3 has 15 residues. The CDR3 bases are TGTGCCAGTAGGCACCGGGACAGAGCGCACACTGAAGCTTTCTTT. Its protein product is CASRHRDRAHTEAFF.

V is TRBV5-4 and J is TRBJ2-5; D is perhaps TRBD1 (5 bases). With 0 bases removed from V and 3 bases from J, the gap between germline ends came to 6 bases. The germline V gene encodes CDR1 SGHNT and CDR2 YYREEE (reference sequence). The CDR3 is 13 amino acids. DNA for the CDR3: TGTGCCAGCAGCTTGGTAGGGGAAGAGACCCAGTACTTC. This encodes CASSLVGEETQYF.

In this sample, this clone turned up once. The chain links TRBV10-2 to TRBJ1-2; D is perhaps TRBD1 (5 bases). Germline V CDR1 and CDR2: WSHSY, SAAADI. The V end was cut by 0 bases, the J end by 6 bases, with 11 bases between. CDR3 length equals 14 residues. CDR3 in amino acids: CASSESPREDGYTF. The CDR3, as DNA: TGCGCCAGCAGTGAGTCTCCCAGGGAAGATGGCTACACCTTC.

This clone occurred once. The V and J genes are TRBV4-3 and TRBJ2-3; 7 bases match TRBD2. The trim removed 0 bases at V and 8 bases at J, leaving 8 bases unmatched. Germline V gene data show CDR1 as LGHNA and CDR2 as YSLEER. The CDR3 runs to 15 residues. This CDR3 reads CASSQESAGASTQYF. CDR3 nucleotide sequence: TGCGCCAGCAGCCAAGAAAGTGCGGGAGCAAGTACGCAGTATTTT.

The chain links TRBV2 to TRBJ2-1; tentative D call: TRBD1 (6 bases). Per germline, CDR1 SNHLY and CDR2 FYNNEI. Between the trimmed V and J ends, which lost 4 bases and 7 bases, there was a span of 14 bases. The CDR3 runs 14 residues. This CDR3 is CASSATGSSNEQFF. CDR3 DNA: TGTGCCAGCAGTGCCACAGGGTCCTCAAATGAGCAGTTCTTC.

This clone was picked up a small number of times. This rearrangement joins TRBV5-4 to TRBJ2-7; weak D call: TRBD2 (6 bases). Germline V gene lookup returns CDR1 SGHNT and CDR2 YYREEE (reference sequence). The CDR3 loop spans 14 amino acids. Trimming took 4 bases from V and 0 from J, leaving 11 bases between them. CDR3 amino acids: CASSPSGSSYEQYF. In DNA form, the CDR3 reads TGTGCCAGCAGCCCCAGCGGGTCCTCCTACGAGCAGTACTTC.

The chain is built from TRBV5-1 and TRBJ1-1; 9 nucleotides align to TRBD1. CDR1 and CDR2 (germline): SGHRS, YFSETQ. The CDR3 has 13 residues. J was trimmed by 5 bases and V by 4 bases; bases with no gene match: 3. DNA for the CDR3: TGCGCCAGCAGCGGGACAGGGATGACTGAAGCTTTCTTT. Protein: CASSGTGMTEAFF.